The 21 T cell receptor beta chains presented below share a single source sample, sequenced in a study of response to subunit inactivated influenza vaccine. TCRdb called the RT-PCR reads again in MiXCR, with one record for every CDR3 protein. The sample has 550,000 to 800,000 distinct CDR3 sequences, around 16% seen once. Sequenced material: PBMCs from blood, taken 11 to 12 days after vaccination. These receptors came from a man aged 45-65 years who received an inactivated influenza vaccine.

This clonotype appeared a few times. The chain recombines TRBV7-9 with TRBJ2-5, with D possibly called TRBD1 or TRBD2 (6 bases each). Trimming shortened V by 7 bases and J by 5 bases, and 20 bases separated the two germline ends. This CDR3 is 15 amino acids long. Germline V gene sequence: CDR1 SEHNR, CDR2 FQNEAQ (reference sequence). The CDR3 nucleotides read TGTGCCAGCAACCTCGGGACTCACACAGGGGAGACCCAGTACTTC. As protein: CASNLGTHTGETQYF.

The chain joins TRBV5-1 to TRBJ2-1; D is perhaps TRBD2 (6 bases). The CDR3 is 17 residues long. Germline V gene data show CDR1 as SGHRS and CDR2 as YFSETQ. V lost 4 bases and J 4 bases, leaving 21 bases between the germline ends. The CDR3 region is CASSPAGSSGPYNEQFF. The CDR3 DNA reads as TGCGCCAGCAGCCCCGCTGGTAGTAGCGGCCCGTACAATGAGCAGTTCTTC.

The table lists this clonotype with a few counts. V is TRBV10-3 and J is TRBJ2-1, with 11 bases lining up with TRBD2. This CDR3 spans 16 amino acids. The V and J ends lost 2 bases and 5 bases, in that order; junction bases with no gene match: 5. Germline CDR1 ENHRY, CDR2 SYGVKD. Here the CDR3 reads CAISETGTSGHNEQFF. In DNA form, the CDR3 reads TGTGCCATCAGTGAGACGGGGACTAGCGGCCACAATGAGCAGTTCTTC.

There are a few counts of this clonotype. CDR3 DNA: TGTGCCAGCAGCCCCACTCGACAGAACACCGGGGAGCTGTTTTTT. The encoded protein is CASSPTRQNTGELFF. The chain joins TRBV7-9 to TRBJ2-2; unclear D gene. V shed 5 bases and J shed 1 base, with 11 bases lying between them. Germline V gene sequence: CDR1 SEHNR, CDR2 FQNEAQ (reference sequence). The CDR3 totals 15 residues.

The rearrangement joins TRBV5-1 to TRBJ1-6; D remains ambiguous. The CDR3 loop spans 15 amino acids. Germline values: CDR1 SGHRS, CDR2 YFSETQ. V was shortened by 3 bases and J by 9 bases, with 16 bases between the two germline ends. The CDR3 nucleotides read TGCGCCAGCAGCTCCAACCGGGAAGGCTTTTCACCCCTCCACTTT. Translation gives CASSSNREGFSPLHF. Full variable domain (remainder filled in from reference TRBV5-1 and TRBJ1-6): KAGVTQTPRYLIKTRGQQVTLSCSPISGHRSVSWYQQTPGQGLQFLFEYFSETQRNKGNFPGRFSGRQFSNSRSEMNVSTLELGDSALYLCASSSNREGFSPLHFGNGTRLTVT.

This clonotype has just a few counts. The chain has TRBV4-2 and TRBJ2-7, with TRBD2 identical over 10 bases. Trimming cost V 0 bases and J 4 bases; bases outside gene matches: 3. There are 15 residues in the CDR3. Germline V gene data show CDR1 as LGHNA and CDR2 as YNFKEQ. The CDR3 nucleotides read TGTGCCAGCAGCCAAGATACTAGCGGGATTTACGAGCAGTACTTC. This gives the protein CASSQDTSGIYEQYF.

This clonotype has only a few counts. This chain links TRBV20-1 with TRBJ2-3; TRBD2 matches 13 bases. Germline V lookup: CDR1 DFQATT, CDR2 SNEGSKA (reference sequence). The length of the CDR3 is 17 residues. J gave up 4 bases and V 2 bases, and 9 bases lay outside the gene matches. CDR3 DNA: TGCAGTGCTAGACGACTAGCGGGGGGCTTGGGGCCAGATACGCAGTATTTT. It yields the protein CSARRLAGGLGPDTQYF.

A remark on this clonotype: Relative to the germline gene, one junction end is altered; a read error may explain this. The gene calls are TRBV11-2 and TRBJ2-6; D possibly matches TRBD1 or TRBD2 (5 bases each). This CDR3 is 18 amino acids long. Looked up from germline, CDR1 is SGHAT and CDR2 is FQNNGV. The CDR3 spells CASSLVGGRGSGANVLSF. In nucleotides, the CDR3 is TGTGCCAGCAGCTTAGTGGGCGGTCGGGGCTCTGGGGCCAACGTCCTGTCTTTC.

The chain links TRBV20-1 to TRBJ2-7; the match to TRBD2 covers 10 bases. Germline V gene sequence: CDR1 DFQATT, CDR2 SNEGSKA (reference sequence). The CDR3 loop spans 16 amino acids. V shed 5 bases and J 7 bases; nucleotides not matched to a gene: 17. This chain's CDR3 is CSAETLTSGPGGEQYF. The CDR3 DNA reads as TGCAGTGCTGAGACTTTGACTAGCGGGCCCGGAGGGGAGCAGTACTTC.

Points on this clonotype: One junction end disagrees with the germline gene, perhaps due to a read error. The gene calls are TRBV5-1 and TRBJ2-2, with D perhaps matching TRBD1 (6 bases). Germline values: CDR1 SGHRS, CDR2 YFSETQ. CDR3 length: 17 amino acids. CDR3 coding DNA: TGCGTCAGCAGCCCATCGACAGGCGCCATCGGCACCGGGGAGCTGTTTTTT. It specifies CVSSPSTGAIGTGELFF.

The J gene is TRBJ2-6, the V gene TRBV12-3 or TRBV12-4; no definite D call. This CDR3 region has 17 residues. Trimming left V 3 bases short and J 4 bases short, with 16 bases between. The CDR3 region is CASSFLRTALGANVLTF. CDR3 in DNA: TGTGCCAGCAGTTTTCTCAGGACCGCTCTGGGGGCCAACGTCCTGACTTTC.

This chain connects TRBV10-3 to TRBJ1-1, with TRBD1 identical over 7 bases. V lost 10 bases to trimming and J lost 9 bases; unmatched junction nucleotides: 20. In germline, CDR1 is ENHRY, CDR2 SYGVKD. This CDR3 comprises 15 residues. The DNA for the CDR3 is TGTGCCACCCTTGACAGGGCCGGGATCTTTCGGCAAGCTTTCTTT. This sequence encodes CATLDRAGIFRQAFF.

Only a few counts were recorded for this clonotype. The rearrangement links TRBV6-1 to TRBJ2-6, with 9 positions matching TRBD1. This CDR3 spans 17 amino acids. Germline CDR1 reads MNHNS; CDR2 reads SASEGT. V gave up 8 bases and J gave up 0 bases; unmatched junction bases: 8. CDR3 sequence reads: CASQKGQGYSGANVLTF. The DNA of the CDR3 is TGTGCCAGCCAAAAGGGACAGGGTTACTCTGGGGCCAACGTCCTGACTTTC.

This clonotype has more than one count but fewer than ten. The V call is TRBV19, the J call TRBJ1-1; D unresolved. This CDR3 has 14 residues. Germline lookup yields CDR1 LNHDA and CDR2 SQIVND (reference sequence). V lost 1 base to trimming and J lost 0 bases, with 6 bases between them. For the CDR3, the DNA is TGTGCCAGTAGTATAGGTATCATGAACACTGAAGCTTTCTTT. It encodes CASSIGIMNTEAFF.

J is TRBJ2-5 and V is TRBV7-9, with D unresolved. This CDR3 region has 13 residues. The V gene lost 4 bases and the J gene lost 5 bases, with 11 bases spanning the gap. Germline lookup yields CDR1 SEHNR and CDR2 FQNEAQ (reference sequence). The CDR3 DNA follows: TGTGCCAGCAGCTCCGGCCTTCTGGAGACCCAGTACTTC. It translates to CASSSGLLETQYF. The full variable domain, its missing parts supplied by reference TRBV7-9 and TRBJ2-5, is DTGVSQNPRHKITKRGQNVTFRCDPISEHNRLYWYRQTLGQGPEFLTYFQNEAQLEKSRLLSDRFSAERPKGSFSTLEIQRTEQGDSAMYLCASSSGLLETQYFGPGTRLLVL.

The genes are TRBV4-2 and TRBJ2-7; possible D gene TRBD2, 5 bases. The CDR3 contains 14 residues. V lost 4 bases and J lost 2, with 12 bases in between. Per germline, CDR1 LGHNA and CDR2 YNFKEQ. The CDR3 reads CASSPGFPPYEQYF. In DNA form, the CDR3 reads TGTGCCAGCAGCCCGGGGTTCCCCCCCTACGAGCAGTACTTC.

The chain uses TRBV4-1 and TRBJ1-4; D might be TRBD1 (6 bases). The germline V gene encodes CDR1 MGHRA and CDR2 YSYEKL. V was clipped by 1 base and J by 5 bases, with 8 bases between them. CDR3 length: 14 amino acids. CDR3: CASSQGRGNEKLFF. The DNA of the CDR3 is TGCGCCAGCAGCCAAGGCAGGGGCAATGAAAAACTGTTTTTT.

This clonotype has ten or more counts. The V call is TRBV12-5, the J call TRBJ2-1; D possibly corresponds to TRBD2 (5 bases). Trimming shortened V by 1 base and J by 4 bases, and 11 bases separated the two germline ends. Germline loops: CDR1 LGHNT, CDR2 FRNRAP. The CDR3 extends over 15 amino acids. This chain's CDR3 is CASGLAPGEYNEQFF. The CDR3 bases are TGTGCTAGTGGTTTGGCCCCCGGGGAGTACAATGAGCAGTTCTTC.

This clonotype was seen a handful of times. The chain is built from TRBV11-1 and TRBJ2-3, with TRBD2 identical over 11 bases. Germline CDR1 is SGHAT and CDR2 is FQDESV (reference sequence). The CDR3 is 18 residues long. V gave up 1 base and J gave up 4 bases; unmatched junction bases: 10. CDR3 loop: CASSLDLAGGHDADTQYF. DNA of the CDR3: TGTGCCAGCAGCTTAGACCTAGCGGGAGGCCATGACGCAGATACGCAGTATTTT.

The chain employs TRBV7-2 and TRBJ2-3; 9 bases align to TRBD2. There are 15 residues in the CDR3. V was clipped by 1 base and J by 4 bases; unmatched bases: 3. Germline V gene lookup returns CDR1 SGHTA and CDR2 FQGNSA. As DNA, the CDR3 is TGTGCCAGCAGCTTAGGCGGGAGGGAGGCAGATACGCAGTATTTT. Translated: CASSLGGREADTQYF.

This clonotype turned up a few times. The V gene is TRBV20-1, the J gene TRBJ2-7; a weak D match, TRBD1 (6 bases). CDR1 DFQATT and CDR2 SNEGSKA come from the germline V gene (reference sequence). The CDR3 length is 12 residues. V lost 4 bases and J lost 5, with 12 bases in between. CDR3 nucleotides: TGCAGTGCTAACGACAGGTTTGACGAGCAGTACTTC. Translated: CSANDRFDEQYF.